This is a list of T cell receptor beta chains from one sample in a study of metastatic and nonmetastatic thyroid tumors. TCRdb re-clonotyped the PCR reads via MiXCR. This sample has roughly 10,000 clones, with about 20% found just once. Input material: adjacent normal tissue. The receptors were gathered from a female donor with papillary thyroid cancer or a benign thyroid nodule (not recorded which). Some clones in this sample may be carry-over from other donors' samples. Each CDR3 is given with its conserved first and last residue. Fields, in order: V gene, J gene, clone size, D gene, CDR3 DNA, CDR3 protein. D genes are given only for firm matches. Clone sizes are given selectively: once, few, many, or a class where the clone is expanded.

>TRBV12-3/TRBV12-4|TRBJ1-1|NA|NA
TGTACCAGCAGGACGACCACCCCGAACACTGAAGCTTTCTTT
CTSRTTTPNTEAFF
>TRBV18|TRBJ2-7|many|NA
TGTGCCAGCTCACCGGAAGTGGCCCCCTCCTACGAGCAGTACTTC
CASSPEVAPSYEQYF
>TRBV7-9|TRBJ2-7|NA|NA
TGTGCCTGCAGCCCCCGTACTACGTACGGGCAGTACTTC
CACSPRTTYGQYF
>TRBV27|TRBJ2-1|few|TRBD2
TGTGCCAGCAGTCTATTGACAGTTGCTAGCGGGAGAGTCTACAATGAGCAGTTCTTC
CASSLLTVASGRVYNEQFF
>TRBV6-5|TRBJ1-2|NA|NA
TGTGCCAGCAGTTACTCGACCTCCCTCGGGGGCTACACCTTC
CASSYSTSLGGYTF
>TRBV27|TRBJ2-1|many|NA
TGTGCCAGCAGTTTCCTACAGGCGGCCAATGAGCAGTTCTTC
CASSFLQAANEQFF
>TRBV4-2|TRBJ1-1|many|NA
TGTGCCAGCAGCCAAGAGAGGAACACTGAAGCTTTCTTT
CASSQERNTEAFF
>TRBV20-1|TRBJ2-3|NA|NA
TGCAGTGCTAGCGGGGTGTGCCCCCGATCGGATACGCAGTATTTT
CSASGVCPRSDTQYF
>TRBV30|TRBJ1-5|NA|NA
TGTGCCAGTAGTACCCCGGATAGCAATCAGCCCCAGCATTTT
CASSTPDSNQPQHF
>TRBV6-1|TRBJ2-1|few|TRBD2
TGTGCCAGCTTAGCGGGAGAGTCCTACAATGAGCAGTTCTTC
CASLAGESYNEQFF
>TRBV3-1|TRBJ2-1|many|TRBD2
TGTGCCAGCAGCCATCAAGCGGGAGGGGGTGAGCAGTTCTTC
CASSHQAGGGEQFF
>TRBV20-1|TRBJ2-7|NA|TRBD1
TGCAGTGCTTGGGACAGCTACGAGCAGTACTTC
CSAWDSYEQYF
>TRBV7-2|TRBJ1-4|NA|TRBD1
TGTGCCAGCAGCTTAGATGACAGGGGTGCAAATAATGAAAAACTGATTTTT
CASSLDDRGANNEKLIF
>TRBV20-1|TRBJ2-7|many|TRBD2
TGCAGTGCCACTACTAGCGGGAGGGTCGGTCACTACGAGCAGTACTTC
CSATTSGRVGHYEQYF
>TRBV6-1|TRBJ1-6|medium-sized|NA
TGTGCCAGCAGCCTAGGCAGCCTCTATAATTCACCCCTCCACTTT
CASSLGSLYNSPLHF
>TRBV12-3/TRBV12-4|TRBJ1-5|few|NA
TGTGCCAGCAGTCCCCAAGGATTGGGCAATCAGCCCCAGCATTTT
CASSPQGLGNQPQHF
>TRBV27|TRBJ2-7|few|TRBD1
TGTGCCAGCAGTTTTTCAGGGACAGGGCAAAATTCCTACGAGCAGTACTTC
CASSFSGTGQNSYEQYF
>TRBV5-4|TRBJ2-7|many|TRBD1
TGTGCCAGCAGCCCGGACAGGAGCTCCTACGAGCAGTACTTC
CASSPDRSSYEQYF
>TRBV6-2/TRBV6-3|TRBJ1-6|NA|NA
TGTGCCAGCAGGAGAGACGGATATCATAATTCACCCCTCCACTTT
CASRRDGYHNSPLHF
>TRBV7-2|TRBJ2-7|few|NA
TGTGCCAGCAGCTTAGCGTCCCCGGGAGACTACGAGCAGTACTTC
CASSLASPGDYEQYF
>TRBV5-1|TRBJ1-2|NA|TRBD1
TGCGCCAGCAGCTCCGGACAGGGGGAAGAGGGTGGCTACACCTTC
CASSSGQGEEGGYTF
>TRBV11-3|TRBJ2-1|many|NA
TGTGCCAGCTCTAAGGGGGAGTACAATGAGCAGTTCTTC
CASSKGEYNEQFF